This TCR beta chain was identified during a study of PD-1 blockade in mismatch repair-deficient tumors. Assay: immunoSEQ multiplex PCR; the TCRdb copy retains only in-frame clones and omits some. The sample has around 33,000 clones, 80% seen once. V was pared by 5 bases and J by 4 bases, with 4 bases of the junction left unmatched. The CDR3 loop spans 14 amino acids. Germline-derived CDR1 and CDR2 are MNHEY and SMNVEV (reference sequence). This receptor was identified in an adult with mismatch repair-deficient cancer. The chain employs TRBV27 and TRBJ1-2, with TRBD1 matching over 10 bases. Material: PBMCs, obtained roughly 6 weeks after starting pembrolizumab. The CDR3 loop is CASSPGQGSYGYTF. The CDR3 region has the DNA TGTGCCAGCAGTCCGGGACAGGGGTCCTATGGCTACACCTTC.